The next 18 T cell receptor beta chains were all read from a single sample in a study of T cells in localized non-small cell lung cancer. Only in-frame clones appear in the TCRdb table, and some are missing; sequencing was by immunoSEQ multiplex PCR. Here the sample spans roughly 38,000 clones, 86% being singletons. Sequencing was performed on peripheral blood mononuclear cells, taken before any cancer treatment. These receptors were obtained from a male donor older than 55 with stage II lung adenocarcinoma.

This chain uses TRBV28 with TRBJ1-5; 8 nucleotides agree with TRBD1. Germline CDR1 MDHEN, CDR2 SYDVKM. This CDR3 spans 12 amino acids. V lost 8 bases and J lost 4; bases outside the gene matches: 1. The CDR3 loop is CASWTGNQPQHF. For the CDR3, the DNA is TGTGCCAGCTGGACAGGGAATCAGCCCCAGCATTTT.

The CDR3 DNA reads TGCGCCAGCAGCTTGGGACGTACGACAGTCTATGGCTACACCTTC. It translates to CASSLGRTTVYGYTF. The chain links TRBV5-1 to TRBJ1-2; a possible D gene is TRBD1 (5 bases). Looked up from germline, CDR1 is SGHRS and CDR2 is YFSETQ. This CDR3 region has 15 residues. The V and J ends lost 0 bases and 4 bases respectively, with 13 bases between them.

The chain uses TRBV7-9 and TRBJ2-7; D unclear. V was pared by 2 bases and J by 3 bases, with 5 bases between. This CDR3 is built from 12 residues. Germline assignment: CDR1 SEHNR and CDR2 FQNEAQ (reference sequence). The CDR3, as DNA: TGTGCCAGCAGCTTAATGAGCTACGAGCAGTACTTC. This encodes CASSLMSYEQYF.

The V and J genes are TRBV6-1 and TRBJ2-7; tentatively, D is TRBD2 (5 bases). Trimming stripped 2 bases from V and 7 bases from J, with 18 bases between. CDR1 is MNHNS and CDR2 is SASEGT in the germline V gene. This CDR3 has 15 amino acids. CDR3 region: CASSEKRTGIGEQYF. The CDR3, as DNA: TGTGCCAGCAGTGAAAAACGGACGGGGATTGGGGAGCAGTACTTC.

This clone was counted a single time. The V call is TRBV5-5, the J call TRBJ2-1; a possible D gene is TRBD2 (6 bases). This CDR3 region has 15 residues. The germline CDR1 and CDR2 sequences are SGHKS and YYEKEE (reference sequence). Trimming took off 2 bases at V and 7 bases at J, with 16 bases between the two ends. CDR3 sequence reads: CASSFEGLAPNEQFF. The CDR3 region has the DNA TGTGCCAGCAGCTTTGAGGGCCTAGCGCCGAATGAGCAGTTCTTC.

The chain carries TRBV5-4 and TRBJ2-7; D remains ambiguous. The CDR3 sequence is 12 residues long. With 1 base removed from V and 4 bases from J, the gap between germline ends came to 6 bases. Germline V CDR1 and CDR2: SGHNT, YYREEE (reference sequence). CDR3 sequence (DNA): TGTGCCAGCAGCTTGAAAGGGTACGAGCAGTACTTC. Translating gives CASSLKGYEQYF.

The V and J genes are TRBV7-9 and TRBJ2-3; the D is unclear. This CDR3 region has 13 residues. Trimming left V 2 bases short and J 2 bases short, with 5 bases between. CDR1 is SEHNR, CDR2 FQNEAQ, per germline (reference sequence). The CDR3 nucleotides are TGTGCCAGCAGCTTACAGTCCACAGATACGCAGTATTTT. Protein sequence: CASSLQSTDTQYF.

CDR3 protein: CASTNGGRGQPQHF. In nucleotides, the CDR3 is TGTGCCAGCACCAACGGGGGCAGGGGTCAGCCCCAGCATTTT. The rearrangement links TRBV6-6 to TRBJ1-5, with D possibly being TRBD1 (6 bases). Germline V lookup: CDR1 MNHNY, CDR2 SVGAGI (reference sequence). V lost 7 bases to trimming and J lost 6 bases, with 16 bases between them. This CDR3 region has 14 residues.

The rearrangement uses TRBV5-1 and TRBJ2-7, with TRBD2 matching 10 bases. V dropped 4 bases and J dropped 4; count of bases not matched to a gene: 8. Germline loops: CDR1 SGHRS, CDR2 YFSETQ. The CDR3 is made up of 15 amino acids. In DNA form, the CDR3 reads TGCGCCAGCAGCGCCACTAGCGGGACGTTTTACGAGCAGTACTTC. Its protein is CASSATSGTFYEQYF.

The CDR3 DNA reads TGTGCCAGCACCTATAACTATGGCTACACCTTC. It yields the protein CASTYNYGYTF. The genes are TRBV28 and TRBJ1-2; D ambiguous. Trimming took off 7 bases at V and 1 base at J, with 4 bases between the two ends. Per the germline V gene, CDR1 is MDHEN and CDR2 is SYDVKM. The CDR3 runs 11 residues.

This clone was seen a few times. V gene TRBV29-1 combines with J gene TRBJ1-1, with D perhaps matching TRBD1 (6 bases). V was trimmed by 7 bases and J by 5 bases, leaving 17 bases between them. The CDR3 extends over 13 amino acids. Germline CDR1 is SQVTM and CDR2 is ANQGSEA. CDR3 region: CSATQGSGTEAFF. In DNA, the CDR3 is TGCAGCGCCACTCAGGGGAGTGGAACTGAAGCTTTCTTT.

The chain carries TRBV2 and TRBJ2-7; D is unclear. Trimming stripped 6 bases from V and 1 base from J, with 16 bases between. Germline V gene lookup returns CDR1 SNHLY and CDR2 FYNNEI. The CDR3 runs to 15 residues. The CDR3 sequence: CASSDLSTASYEQYF. The CDR3 nucleotides are TGTGCCAGCAGCGACCTTTCTACTGCTTCCTACGAGCAGTACTTC.

V usage is TRBV20-1 and J usage is TRBJ1-1; D perhaps matches TRBD1 (5 bases). Deletions cut 7 bases from V and 4 bases from J, with 10 bases between. This CDR3 has 11 residues. From germline, CDR1 is DFQATT and CDR2 SNEGSKA (reference sequence). The CDR3 DNA follows: TGCAGTGTCGCAGGGAGCACTGAAGCTTTCTTT. It is translated as CSVAGSTEAFF.

The J gene is TRBJ1-1, the V gene TRBV18; no clear D. The V and J ends lost 3 bases and 1 base respectively, with 6 bases between them. This CDR3 comprises 13 residues. CDR1 and CDR2 from the germline V gene are KGHSH and LQKENI. Here the CDR3 reads CASSPGSNTEAFF. Here the CDR3 DNA reads TGTGCCAGCTCACCCGGGTCGAACACTGAAGCTTTCTTT.

The genes are TRBV2 and TRBJ2-4; no clear D. CDR3 length: 16 residues. Trimming removed 3 bases from V and 4 bases from J, with 16 bases in between. In germline, CDR1 is SNHLY, CDR2 FYNNEI. The CDR3 bases are TGTGCCAGCAGTGATCTGAGACCCCAGGCAAAAAACATTCAGTACTTC. Amino acid sequence: CASSDLRPQAKNIQYF.

V and J are TRBV25-1 and TRBJ2-1, with D tentatively TRBD1 or TRBD2 (5 bases each). V was trimmed by 2 bases and J by 9 bases, leaving 8 bases between them. Germline V gene data show CDR1 as MGHDK and CDR2 as SYGVNS. The length of the CDR3 is 12 residues. The CDR3 spells CASSEGGSEQFF. CDR3 sequence (DNA): TGTGCCAGCAGTGAAGGGGGTAGTGAGCAGTTCTTC.

The V gene is TRBV5-1, the J gene TRBJ1-4, with D possibly TRBD1 on 6 matching bases. The CDR3 is made up of 14 amino acids. Trimming took off 2 bases at V and 7 bases at J, with 12 bases between the two ends. Germline values: CDR1 SGHRS, CDR2 YFSETQ. In DNA, the CDR3 is TGCGCCAGCAGCTTAGGGGGGAGCGGTGAAAAACTGTTTTTT. The encoded protein is CASSLGGSGEKLFF.

The V call is TRBV5-5, the J call TRBJ2-7, with D perhaps matching TRBD1 (6 bases). The V gene lost 6 bases and the J gene lost 3 bases, with 19 bases spanning the gap. Germline loops: CDR1 SGHKS, CDR2 YYEKEE (reference sequence). The CDR3 runs 15 residues. For the CDR3, the DNA is TGTGCCAGCACCCACTCTGGGGACACAAACTACGAGCAGTACTTC. Residues: CASTHSGDTNYEQYF.